The clone carrying this TCR beta chain was observed many times. Its antigen is not known. V lost 5 bases and J lost 3, with 13 bases in between. Germline loops: CDR1 DFQATT, CDR2 SNEGSKA (reference sequence). The CDR3 covers 13 residues. From the 5' RACE reads, TCRdb called clonotypes with MiXCR, one entry per CDR3 protein. The table lists tens of thousands of distinct CDR3 sequences, approximately 5.1% of them singletons, with approximately 10% in the top ten. The sample comes from a study of neurological immune-mediated disorders. Study observations and caveats: Private repertoires in all groups were suggested by the finding that expanded clones across subjects shared no CDR3 amino acid sequences.

Input material: CD4+ T cells from blood. J is TRBJ2-5 and V is TRBV20-1; no firm D call. The sequence was obtained from a man younger than 35 in good health. This CDR3 reads CSAQPQHKETQYF. The DNA of the CDR3 is TGCAGTGCTCAGCCCCAGCACAAAGAGACCCAGTACTTC.